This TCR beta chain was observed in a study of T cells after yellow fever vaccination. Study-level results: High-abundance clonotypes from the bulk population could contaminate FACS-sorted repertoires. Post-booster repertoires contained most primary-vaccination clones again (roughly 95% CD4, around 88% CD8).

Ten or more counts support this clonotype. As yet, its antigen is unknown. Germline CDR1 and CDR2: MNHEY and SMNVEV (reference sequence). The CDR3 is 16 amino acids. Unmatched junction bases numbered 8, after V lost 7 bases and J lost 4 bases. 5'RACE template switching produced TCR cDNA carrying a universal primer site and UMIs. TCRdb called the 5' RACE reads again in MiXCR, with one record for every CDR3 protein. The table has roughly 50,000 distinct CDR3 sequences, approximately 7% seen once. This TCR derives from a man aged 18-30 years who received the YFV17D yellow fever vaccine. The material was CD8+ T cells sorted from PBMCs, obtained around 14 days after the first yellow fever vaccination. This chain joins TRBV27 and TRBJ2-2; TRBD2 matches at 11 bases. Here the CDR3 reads CASTTTSGVITGELFF. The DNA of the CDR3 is TGTGCCAGCACTACGACTAGCGGGGTCATCACCGGGGAGCTGTTTTTT.